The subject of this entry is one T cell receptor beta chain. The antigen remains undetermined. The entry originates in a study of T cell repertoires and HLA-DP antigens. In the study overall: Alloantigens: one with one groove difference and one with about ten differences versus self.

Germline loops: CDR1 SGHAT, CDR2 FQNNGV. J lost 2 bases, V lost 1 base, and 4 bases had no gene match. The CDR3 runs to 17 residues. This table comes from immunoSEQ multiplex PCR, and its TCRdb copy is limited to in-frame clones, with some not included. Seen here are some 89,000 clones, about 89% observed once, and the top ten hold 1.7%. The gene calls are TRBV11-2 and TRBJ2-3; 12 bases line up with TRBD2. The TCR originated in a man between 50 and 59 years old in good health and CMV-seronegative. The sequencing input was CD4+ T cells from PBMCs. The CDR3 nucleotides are TGTGCCAGCAGCTTAGGGCTAGCGGGGGGGCACACAGATACGCAGTATTTT. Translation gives CASSLGLAGGHTDTQYF.